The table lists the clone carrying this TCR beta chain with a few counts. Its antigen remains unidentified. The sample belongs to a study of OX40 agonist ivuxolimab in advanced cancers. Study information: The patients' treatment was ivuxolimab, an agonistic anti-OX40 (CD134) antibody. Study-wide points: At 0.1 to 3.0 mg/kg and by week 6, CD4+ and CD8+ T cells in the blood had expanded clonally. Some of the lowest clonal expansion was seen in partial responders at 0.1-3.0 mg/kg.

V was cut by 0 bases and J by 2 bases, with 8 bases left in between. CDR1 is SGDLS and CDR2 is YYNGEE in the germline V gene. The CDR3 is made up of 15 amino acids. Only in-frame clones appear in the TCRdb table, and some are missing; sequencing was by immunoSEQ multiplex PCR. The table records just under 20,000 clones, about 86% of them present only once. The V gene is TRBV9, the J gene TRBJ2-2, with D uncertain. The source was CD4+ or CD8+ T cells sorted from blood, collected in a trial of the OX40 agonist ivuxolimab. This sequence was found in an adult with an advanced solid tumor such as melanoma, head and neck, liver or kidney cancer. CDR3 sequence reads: CASSVEQLNTGELFF. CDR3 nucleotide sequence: TGTGCCAGCAGCGTAGAACAGCTCAACACCGGGGAGCTGTTTTTT.